This TCR beta chain derives from a study of human T cells and chemical hapten exposure. Germline V gene lookup returns CDR1 KGHSH and CDR2 LQKENI. V was shortened by 6 bases and J by 0 bases, with 9 bases between the two germline ends. The CDR3 is 13 amino acids. MiXCR was run by TCRdb on the RACE reads, yielding one entry per CDR3 protein. The sample holds roughly 130,000 distinct CDR3 sequences, approximately 9.5% seen once. This clonotype was seen ten or more times. Time point indicated: healthy volunteer bleed at 2 weeks. Unfractionated whole blood yielded the extracted total RNA. The clonotype originates from a male donor in good health. Some clones in this sample may be carry-over from other donors' samples. This chain connects TRBV18 to TRBJ2-7, with TRBD1 as a possible D gene (5 bases). The sequencing sample was made of whole blood. The CDR3 loop is CASSRTLSYEQYF. CDR3 bases: TGTGCCAGCTCGCGGACACTCTCCTACGAGCAGTACTTC.